These 9 T cell receptor beta chains were all obtained from the same sample, sequenced in a study of T-cell reconstitution after alpha-beta-depleted transplantation in children. Preparation of the TCRbeta library involved a method that used unique molecular identifiers. TCRdb reanalysed the PCR reads using MiXCR and keeps one entry per CDR3 protein. The sample has around 190,000 distinct CDR3 sequences; 6.6% are singletons. The specimen was PBMCs, collected before TCRalphabeta/CD19-depleted stem cell transplant. The receptors originated from a boy younger than 10 with acute lymphoblastic leukemia, due to receive a stem cell transplant.

This clonotype was observed many times. This sequence joins TRBV29-1 and TRBJ2-1; no firm D call. The ends were cut back, 3 bases at V and 6 bases at J, with 9 bases in the middle. This CDR3 is 12 amino acids long. Per germline, CDR1 SQVTM and CDR2 ANQGSEA. The CDR3 bases are TGCAGCGTTGAGGCTGCCTTCAATGAGCAGTTCTTC. Residues: CSVEAAFNEQFF.

The chain employs TRBV7-6 and TRBJ2-5; TRBD2 aligns across 9 bases. The CDR3 loop spans 16 amino acids. Germline CDR1 reads SGHVS; CDR2 reads FNYEAQ. With 2 bases clipped from V and 3 bases from J, the junction kept 7 bases outside the gene matches. The CDR3 loop reads CASSLLGIAGEETQYF. The CDR3, as DNA: TGTGCCAGCAGCTTACTCGGGATAGCGGGGGAAGAGACCCAGTACTTC.

This clonotype was picked up many times. The V call is TRBV7-2, the J call TRBJ2-2; D not resolved. V was shortened by 1 base and J by 3 bases, with 3 bases between the two germline ends. The germline CDR1 and CDR2 sequences are SGHTA and FQGNSA. This CDR3 is built from 13 residues. CDR3 nucleotide sequence: TGTGCCAGCAGCTTAGTACACACCGGGGAGCTGTTTTTT. Amino acids: CASSLVHTGELFF.

This clonotype was counted at least ten times. The genes are TRBV28 and TRBJ2-1; D perhaps matches TRBD2 (5 bases). The CDR3 loop spans 13 amino acids. Germline V lookup: CDR1 MDHEN, CDR2 SYDVKM. V was pared by 3 bases and J by 7 bases, with 10 bases between. The CDR3 DNA is TGTGCCAGCAGTTTCGGGATATGGAATGAGCAGTTCTTC. Protein: CASSFGIWNEQFF.

This clonotype came up many times. V is TRBV27 and J is TRBJ2-2; 7 bases match TRBD1. The CDR3 extends over 15 amino acids. Germline V lookup: CDR1 MNHEY, CDR2 SMNVEV (reference sequence). V lost 0 bases to trimming and J lost 6 bases; unmatched junction nucleotides: 4. The CDR3 loop is CASSLSIGGPGELFF. The CDR3 DNA follows: TGTGCCAGCAGTTTATCGATAGGGGGCCCCGGGGAGCTGTTTTTT.

There are many counts of this clonotype. This chain uses TRBV6-1 with TRBJ2-2; D remains ambiguous. The CDR3 contains 14 residues. V lost 1 base and J 6 bases, leaving 9 bases between the germline ends. In germline, CDR1 is MNHNS, CDR2 SASEGT. The CDR3 reads CASSEVAGAGELFF. CDR3 nucleotide sequence: TGTGCCAGCAGTGAAGTGGCAGGCGCCGGGGAGCTGTTTTTT.

The table lists this clonotype with many counts. The gene calls are TRBV29-1 and TRBJ1-1; a weak D match, TRBD1 (6 bases). The V gene lost 7 bases and the J gene lost 2 bases, with 11 bases spanning the gap. CDR3 size: 12 residues. Germline-derived CDR1 and CDR2 are SQVTM and ANQGSEA. Written as DNA, the CDR3 is TGCAGCGGCCGGGACACCAACACTGAAGCTTTCTTT. It codes for CSGRDTNTEAFF.

This clonotype came up a few times. The chain combines TRBV28 with TRBJ2-7; unclear D gene. V was trimmed by 5 bases and J by 2 bases, leaving 13 bases between them. Germline CDR1 is MDHEN and CDR2 is SYDVKM. This CDR3 region has 14 residues. CDR3 residues: CASSQSTGTYEQYF. CDR3 coding DNA: TGTGCCAGCAGTCAGTCGACTGGGACCTACGAGCAGTACTTC.

This clonotype showed up many times. The chain uses TRBV2 and TRBJ2-2, with a tentative D call TRBD1 (6 bases). The germline gives CDR1 SNHLY, CDR2 FYNNEI. The CDR3 has 13 residues. Trimming took 3 bases from V and 7 from J, leaving 9 bases between them. The CDR3 loop is CASSDTGIGELFF. CDR3 DNA sequence: TGTGCCAGCAGTGATACAGGGATCGGGGAGCTGTTTTTT.